Sequencing of this TCR beta chain was carried out in a study of blood T cell repertoires in COVID-19. This table comes from immunoSEQ multiplex PCR, and its TCRdb copy is limited to in-frame clones, with some not included. Among approximately 350,000 clones listed, 85% to 90% were seen once. Germline CDR1 SGHDN, CDR2 FVKESK. This CDR3 has 11 amino acids. Trimming pared 4 bases from V and 6 bases from J, leaving 5 bases between. The sequence was obtained from a young man who had recovered from COVID-19. Material for sequencing was PBMCs or T cells enriched from blood (not recorded which). The V call is TRBV14, the J call TRBJ2-3; no clear D gene. The CDR3 DNA follows: TGTGCCAGCAGCCTCTCGGATACGCAGTATTTT. It encodes CASSLSDTQYF.